This TCR beta chain was profiled in a study of CD8+ T cells in alopecia areata. Study in general: Oral tofacitinib, 5 to 10 mg twice daily, was given in an open-label trial.

Germline CDR1 SQVTM, CDR2 ANQGSEA. This CDR3 region has 15 residues. Between the trimmed V and J ends, which lost 0 bases and 4 bases, there was a span of 14 bases. Study-level results: A large proportion of expanded lesional clones were detected persisting in scalp and blood during tofacitinib.

This clone has just one count. What it binds is not known. The treatment was: oral pan-JAK inhibitor, 5-10 mg twice daily. PBMC-derived CD4+ and CD8+ T cells were sorted. In each case, RNA was isolated and then reverse transcribed into cDNA as the sequencing template. The repertoire was sequenced with immunoSEQ multiplex PCR; TCRdb's copy has only in-frame clones and lacks some. This sample has fewer than 100,000 clones, with about 64% found just once. The receptor comes from a human donor with alopecia areata. The specimen comprised CD8+ T cells sorted from blood, sampled at week 4, from a patient treated with tofacitinib. The V gene is TRBV29-1, the J gene TRBJ2-3, with D possibly matching TRBD1 (6 bases). The CDR3, as DNA: TGCAGCGTTGAAGACAGGGACATATCTCCAGATACGCAGTATTTT. Its protein product is CSVEDRDISPDTQYF.